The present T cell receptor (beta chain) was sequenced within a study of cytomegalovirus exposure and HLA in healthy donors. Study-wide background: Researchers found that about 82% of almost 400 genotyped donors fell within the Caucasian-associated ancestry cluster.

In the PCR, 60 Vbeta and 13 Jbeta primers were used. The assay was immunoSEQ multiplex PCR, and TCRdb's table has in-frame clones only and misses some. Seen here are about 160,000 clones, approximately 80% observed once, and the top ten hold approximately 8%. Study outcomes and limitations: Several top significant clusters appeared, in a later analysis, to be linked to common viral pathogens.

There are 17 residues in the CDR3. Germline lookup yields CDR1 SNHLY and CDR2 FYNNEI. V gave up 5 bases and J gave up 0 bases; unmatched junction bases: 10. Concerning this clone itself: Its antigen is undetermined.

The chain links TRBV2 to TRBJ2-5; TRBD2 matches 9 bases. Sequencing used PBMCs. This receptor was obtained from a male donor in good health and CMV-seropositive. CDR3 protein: CASSSGLAGRYQETQYF. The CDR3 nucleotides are TGTGCCAGCAGTTCTGGGCTAGCGGGGCGGTACCAAGAGACCCAGTACTTC.